A single sample gave rise to the 18 T cell receptor beta chains below, sequenced in a study of prognosis after radiotherapy for stage I lung cancer. From genomic DNA, TCR beta CDR3 was amplified by two-round multiplex PCR. Individual primers that were specific to each TRBV and TRBJ gene served in first-round PCR. TCRdb re-derived calls from the multiplex PCR reads in MiXCR, one entry per CDR3 protein. The repertoire includes 11,000 to 15,000 distinct CDR3 sequences, 30% to 40% of them detected once, and about 40% sits in the top ten. The specimen was PBMCs, collected before or after stereotactic body radiation therapy (not recorded which). Receptors were obtained from a donor over 45 with non-small cell lung cancer.

Concerning this clonotype: Germline and junction disagree at one end, which may indicate a read error. CDR3 nucleotides: TGTGCTAGCAGTGGGTGGGATACGCAGTATTTT. It specifies CASSGWDTQYF. V usage is TRBV7-7 and J usage is TRBJ2-3; the D is unclear. The CDR3 consists of 11 residues. Germline CDR1 reads SSHAT; CDR2 reads FNYEAQ (reference sequence). The whole variable domain, remainder taken from reference TRBV7-7 and TRBJ2-3, is GAGVSQSPRYKVTKRGQDVTLRCDPISSHATLYWYQQALGQGPEFLTYFNYEAQPDKSGLPSDRFSAERPEGSISTLTIQRTEQRDSAMYRCASSGWDTQYFGPGTRLTVL.

By sample fraction, this clonotype is medium-sized. The chain is built from TRBV19 and TRBJ2-5, with D possibly called TRBD1 or TRBD2 (5 bases each). The CDR3 extends over 13 amino acids. CDR1 and CDR2 from the germline V gene are LNHDA and SQIVND (reference sequence). Trimming shortened V by 5 bases and J by 5 bases, and 12 bases separated the two germline ends. The CDR3 loop reads CASSPQGPETQYF. Written as DNA, the CDR3 is TGTGCCAGTAGTCCTCAGGGACCGGAGACCCAGTACTTC.

This clonotype was recorded many times. The V and J genes are TRBV30 and TRBJ1-5; 7 positions match TRBD1. In germline, CDR1 is GTSNPN, CDR2 SVGIG (reference sequence). V was clipped by 1 base and J by 0 bases; unmatched bases: 3. The CDR3 is 15 amino acids. Here the CDR3 reads CAWSEGASSNQPQHF. The CDR3, as DNA: TGTGCCTGGAGTGAGGGGGCATCTAGCAATCAGCCCCAGCATTTT. Looking up the rest from reference TRBV30 and TRBJ1-5 gives the full variable domain: SQTIHQWPATLVQPVGSPLSLECTVEGTSNPNLYWYRQAAGRGLQLLFYSVGIGQISSEVPQNLSASRPQDRQFILSSKKLLLSDSGFYLCAWSEGASSNQPQHFGDGTRLSIL.

The chain couples TRBV7-2 to TRBJ2-7; no definite D call. Per the germline V gene, CDR1 is SGHTA and CDR2 is FQGNSA. The CDR3 contains 14 residues. V gave up 1 base and J gave up 4 bases, with 11 bases separating them. The CDR3, as DNA: TGTGCCAGCAGCTTAGAAGTGCTATCTTACGAGCAGTACTTC. Residues: CASSLEVLSYEQYF.

This clonotype was observed at least ten times. This chain uses TRBV12-3 or TRBV12-4 with TRBJ1-2, with 7 positions matching TRBD1. The CDR3 runs to 14 residues. J lost 4 bases, V lost 4 bases, and 6 bases had no gene match. The DNA for the CDR3 is TGTGCCAGCAGTTCCGGACAGGCGAGCTATGGCTACACCTTC. Encoded protein: CASSSGQASYGYTF.

Concerning this clonotype itself: A far larger clone lies a single base away; this is likely a read error. This chain links TRBV6-1 with TRBJ1-4; D gene uncertain. The J call is uncertain, as TRBJ2-2 better fits the DNA end. This CDR3 comprises 12 residues. Germline CDR1 MNHNS, CDR2 SASEGT. CDR3 in DNA: TGTTCCAGCAGCCCGACCACCGGGGAGCTGTTTTTT. Amino acid sequence: CSSSPTTGELFF.

For this clonotype: A single base separates this from a much larger clone, so it may be a read error. The chain uses TRBV6-2 or TRBV6-3 and TRBJ2-4, with unresolved D. Between the trimmed V and J ends, which lost 6 bases and 2 bases, there was a span of 14 bases. Germline-derived CDR1 and CDR2 are MNHEY and SVGEGT. The CDR3 spans 15 residues. The CDR3 DNA sequence: TGTGCCAGCAGCCAATCTGTGGGATCCAAAAACATTCAGTACTTC. Protein sequence: CASSQSVGSKNIQYF.

This chain joins TRBV5-1 and TRBJ2-2; 10 bases agree with TRBD1. The CDR3 length is 17 residues. Losses at the gene ends were 4 bases for V and 6 bases for J; bases not matched to a gene: 12. Germline V gene lookup returns CDR1 SGHRS and CDR2 YFSETQ. The CDR3 DNA is TGCGCCAGCAGCCCGTCATCCAACGGGACAGGGGCCGGGGAGCTGTTTTTT. This translates into CASSPSSNGTGAGELFF.

This clonotype has ten or more counts. The chain links TRBV10-2 to TRBJ2-7; D possibly corresponds to TRBD2 (6 bases). V dropped 7 bases and J dropped 2 bases, with 12 bases sitting between them. CDR1 and CDR2 (germline): WSHSY, SAAADI. The CDR3 is 13 amino acids. The CDR3 DNA follows: TGCGCCAGCACTCGGGGACTCCCCTACGAGCAGTACTTC. Protein sequence: CASTRGLPYEQYF.

In its sample, this clonotype was seen a few times. A clone one base away is much larger, so this may be a read error. The chain links TRBV28 to TRBJ1-5; possibly TRBD1 for D (5 bases). In germline, CDR1 is MDHEN, CDR2 SYDVKM. CDR3 size: 13 residues. CDR3 DNA sequence: TGTGCTGCAAATTGGGGGTTTAATCAGCCCCGGCATTTT. It codes for CAANWGFNQPRHF. Drawing the rest from reference TRBV28 and TRBJ1-5, the complete variable domain is DVKVTQSSRYLVKRTGEKVFLECVQDMDHENMFWYRQDPGLGLRLIYFSYDVKMKEKGDIPEGYSVSREKKERFSLILESASTNQTSMYLCAANWGFNQPRHFGDGTRLSIL.

The table lists this clonotype with many counts. The V call is TRBV2, the J call TRBJ1-2, with 11 bases fitting TRBD1. Unmatched junction bases numbered 2, after V lost 9 bases and J lost 2 bases. The CDR3 contains 13 residues. Germline V lookup: CDR1 SNHLY, CDR2 FYNNEI. CDR3 protein: CARDRGQNYGYTF. For the CDR3, the DNA is TGTGCCAGGGACAGGGGGCAAAACTATGGCTACACCTTC.

Regarding this clonotype: Compared with germline, one end of the junction differs, possibly owing to a read error. The genes are TRBV28 and TRBJ1-1; no clear D. The CDR3 extends over 14 amino acids. Germline lookup yields CDR1 MDHEN and CDR2 SYDVKM. The CDR3 reads CASGIGPMNTEALF. The CDR3 DNA is TGTGCCAGCGGGATAGGACCGATGAACACTGAAGCTTTATTT.

This clonotype counts as medium-sized. The CDR3 sequence: CSARSDRGSGEQYF. Written as DNA, the CDR3 is TGCAGTGCTAGATCAGACAGGGGGTCTGGCGAGCAGTACTTC. The chain joins TRBV20-1 to TRBJ2-7; 9 bases match TRBD1. Trimming removed 2 bases from V and 6 bases from J; junction bases left unmatched: 8. The CDR3 spans 14 residues. From germline, CDR1 is DFQATT and CDR2 SNEGSKA (reference sequence).

A remark on this clonotype: A far larger clone is only one base removed, so a read error is likely. The rearrangement uses TRBV11-1 and TRBJ1-5; 7 bases agree with TRBD1. Germline V CDR1 and CDR2: SGHAT, FQDESV (reference sequence). The CDR3 totals 16 residues. The DNA for the CDR3 is TGCGCCAGCAGTCTTACGGAAGGGGGCGTGAATCAGCCCCAGCATTTT. Amino acids: CASSLTEGGVNQPQHF.

Worth noting for this clonotype: Because the CDR3 is missing its conserved closing phenylalanine or tryptophan, this is likely a read error. J is TRBJ2-7 and V is TRBV19; either TRBD1 or TRBD2 may fit D (5 bases each). The CDR3 is 15 residues long. The germline gives CDR1 LNHDA, CDR2 SQIVND (reference sequence). CDR3 loop: CDSRWSAGTPHEQYL. CDR3 DNA: TGTGACAGTCGTTGGTCGGCAGGGACGCCCCACGAGCAGTACCTC.

V and J are TRBV6-5 and TRBJ2-1; TRBD2 might be the D (7 bases). Germline loops: CDR1 MNHEY, CDR2 SVGAGI. This CDR3 is 15 amino acids long. V was clipped by 3 bases and J by 2 bases, with 11 bases between them. The CDR3 spells CASSYGGGPYNEQFF. The CDR3 DNA follows: TGTGCCAGCAGTTATGGCGGGGGCCCCTACAATGAGCAGTTCTTC.

By proportion, this clonotype is medium-sized. V usage is TRBV6-8 and J usage is TRBJ1-5; TRBD1 agrees at 8 bases. The V segment lost 2 bases and the J segment 7 bases; nucleotides outside the gene matches: 4. The CDR3 is 14 amino acids. The germline CDR1 and CDR2 sequences are MNHGY and SAAAGT. CDR3 region: CASSYLTGGQPQHF. CDR3 bases: TGTGCCAGCAGTTACCTTACAGGGGGGCAGCCCCAGCATTTT.

Regarding this clonotype: Sequence at one end of the junction differs from germline and may be a read error. V is TRBV4-1 and J is TRBJ1-6, with TRBD1 matching 7 bases. The CDR3 runs 16 residues. CDR1 MGHRA and CDR2 YSYEKL come from the germline V gene. The CDR3: CASSQEPGTANSPLHF. The CDR3 DNA sequence: TGCGCCAGCAGCCAAGAGCCGGGGACAGCTAATTCACCTCTCCACTTT.